Sequencing of this T cell receptor beta chain was carried out in a study of blood T cell repertoires in COVID-19. Unmatched junction bases numbered 8, after V lost 5 bases and J lost 1 base. This CDR3 contains 16 residues. Germline CDR1 is ENHRY and CDR2 is SYGVKD. As processed by the authors: Amplification of reference gene primers was used by the study to estimate nucleated cell counts. Sequencing was performed with immunoSEQ multiplex PCR; in TCRdb, only in-frame clones are kept and a portion is missing. V, J and clone size reflect that table, while D and trimming were determined from the DNA. The data show 60,000 to 70,000 clones, with approximately 86% seen just once and approximately 1.5% held by the top ten.

The clonotype was recovered from a woman aged 55-70 years with acute or convalescent COVID-19. This chain joins TRBV10-3 and TRBJ1-5; 7 bases are a match to TRBD1. Sequences were obtained from peripheral blood. The CDR3 DNA sequence: TGTGCCATCAGTCACAGGGGAGAGGGAAGCAATCAGCCCCAGCATTTT. Amino acid sequence: CAISHRGEGSNQPQHF.